This T cell receptor (beta chain) was sequenced in a study of OX40 agonist ivuxolimab in advanced cancers. Study-level information: Recorded diagnoses for dose-escalation patients were hepatocellular carcinoma, melanoma, renal cell or head and neck cancer.

This CDR3 has 18 residues. Germline V gene lookup returns CDR1 SGHNT and CDR2 YENEEA. V lost 1 base, J lost 0 bases, and 10 bases stayed unmatched. No patient had autoimmune disease or received systemic immunosuppression. Blood sampling was done at baseline, cycle 4 day 1, and cycle 7 day 1. In its sample, this clone was seen once. The assay was immunoSEQ multiplex PCR, and TCRdb's table has in-frame clones only and misses some. This repertoire shows 40,000 to 45,000 clones, around 80% found once; its top ten account for 5.1%. This material consisted of CD4+ or CD8+ T cells sorted from blood, taken in a trial of the OX40 agonist ivuxolimab. This TCR came from an adult with an advanced solid tumor such as melanoma, head and neck, liver or kidney cancer. This sequence joins TRBV11-3 and TRBJ2-5; TRBD2 agrees at 8 bases. The CDR3 DNA is TGTGCCAGCAGCTTAGTGGGAGCGGGGGCAAGGAACCAAGAGACCCAGTACTTC. Translating it yields CASSLVGAGARNQETQYF.